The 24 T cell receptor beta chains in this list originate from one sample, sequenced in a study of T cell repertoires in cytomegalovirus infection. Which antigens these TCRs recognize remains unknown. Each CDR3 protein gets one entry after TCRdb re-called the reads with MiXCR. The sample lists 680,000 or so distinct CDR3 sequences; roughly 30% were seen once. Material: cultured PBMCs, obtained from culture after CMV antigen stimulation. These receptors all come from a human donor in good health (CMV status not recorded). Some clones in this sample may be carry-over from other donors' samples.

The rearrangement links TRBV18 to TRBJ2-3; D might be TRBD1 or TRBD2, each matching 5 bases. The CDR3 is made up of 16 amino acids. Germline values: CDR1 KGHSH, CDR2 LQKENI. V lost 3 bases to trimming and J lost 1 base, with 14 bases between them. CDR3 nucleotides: TGTGCCAGCTCACCCCAAGGGGACCTAGGCACAGATACGCAGTATTTT. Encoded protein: CASSPQGDLGTDTQYF.

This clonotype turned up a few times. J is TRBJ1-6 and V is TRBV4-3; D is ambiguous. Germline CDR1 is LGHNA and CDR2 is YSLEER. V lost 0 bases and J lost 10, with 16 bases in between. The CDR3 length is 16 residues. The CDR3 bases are TGCGCCAGCAGCCAAGACCCGGGCGGGAATACCTCACCCCTCCACTTT. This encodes CASSQDPGGNTSPLHF.

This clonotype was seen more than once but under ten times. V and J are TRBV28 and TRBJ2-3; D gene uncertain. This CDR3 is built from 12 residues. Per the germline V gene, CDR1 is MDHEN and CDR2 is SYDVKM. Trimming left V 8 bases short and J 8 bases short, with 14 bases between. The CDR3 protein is CASGSFAGTQYF. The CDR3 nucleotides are TGTGCCAGCGGAAGTTTTGCTGGTACGCAGTATTTT.

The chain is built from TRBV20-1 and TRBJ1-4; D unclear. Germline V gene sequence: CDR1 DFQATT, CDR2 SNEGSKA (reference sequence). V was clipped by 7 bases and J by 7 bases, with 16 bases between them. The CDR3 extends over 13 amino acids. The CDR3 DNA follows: TGCAGTGTAGGTGGGATCTATGTTGAAAAACTGTTTTTT. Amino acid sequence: CSVGGIYVEKLFF.

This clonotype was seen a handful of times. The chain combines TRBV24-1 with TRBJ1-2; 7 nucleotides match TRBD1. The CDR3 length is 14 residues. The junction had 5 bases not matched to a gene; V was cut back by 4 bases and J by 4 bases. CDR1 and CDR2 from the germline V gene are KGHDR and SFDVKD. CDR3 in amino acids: CATSDRDRLYGYTF. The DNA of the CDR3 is TGTGCCACCAGTGACCGGGACAGACTCTATGGCTACACCTTC.

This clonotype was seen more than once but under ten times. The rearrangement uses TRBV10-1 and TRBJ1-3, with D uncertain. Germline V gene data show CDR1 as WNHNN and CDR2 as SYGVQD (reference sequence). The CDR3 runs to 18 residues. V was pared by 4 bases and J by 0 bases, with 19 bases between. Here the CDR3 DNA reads TGCGCCAGCAGTGGCGCCAGCCTCAGGACCCGCTCTGGAAACACCATATATTTT. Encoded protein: CASSGASLRTRSGNTIYF.

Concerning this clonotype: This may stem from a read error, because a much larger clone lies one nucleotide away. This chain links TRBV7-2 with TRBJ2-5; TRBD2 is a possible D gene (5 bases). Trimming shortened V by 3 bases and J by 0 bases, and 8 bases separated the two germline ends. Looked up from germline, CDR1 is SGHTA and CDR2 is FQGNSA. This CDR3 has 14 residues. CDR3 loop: CASSFGSNQETQYF. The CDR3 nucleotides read TGTGCCAGCAGCTTTGGGAGCAACCAAGAGACCCAGTACTTC.

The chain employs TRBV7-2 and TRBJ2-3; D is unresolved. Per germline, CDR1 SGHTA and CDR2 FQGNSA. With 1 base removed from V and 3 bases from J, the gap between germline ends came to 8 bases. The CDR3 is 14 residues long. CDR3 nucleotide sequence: TGTGCCAGCAGCTTAGATGGACCAACAGATACGCAGTATTTT. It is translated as CASSLDGPTDTQYF. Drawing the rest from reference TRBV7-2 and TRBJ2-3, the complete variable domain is GAGVSQSPSNKVTEKGKDVELRCDPISGHTALYWYRQSLGQGLEFLIYFQGNSAPDKSGLPSDRFSAERTGGSVSTLTIQRTQQEDSAVYLCASSLDGPTDTQYFGPGTRLTVL.

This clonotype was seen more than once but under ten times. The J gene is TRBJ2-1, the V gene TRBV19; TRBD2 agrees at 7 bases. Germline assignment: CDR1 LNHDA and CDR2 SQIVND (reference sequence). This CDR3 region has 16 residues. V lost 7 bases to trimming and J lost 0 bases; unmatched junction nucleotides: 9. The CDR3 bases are TGTGCCAGTAAAAGCCCCCTAGCGGACTCCTACAATGAGCAGTTCTTC. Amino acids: CASKSPLADSYNEQFF.

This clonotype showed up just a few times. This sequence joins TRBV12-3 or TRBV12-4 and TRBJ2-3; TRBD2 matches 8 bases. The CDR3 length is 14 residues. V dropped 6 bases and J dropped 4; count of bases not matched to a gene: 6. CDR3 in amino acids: CASRRSGGADTQYF. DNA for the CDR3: TGTGCCAGCAGGAGGAGCGGGGGAGCAGATACGCAGTATTTT.

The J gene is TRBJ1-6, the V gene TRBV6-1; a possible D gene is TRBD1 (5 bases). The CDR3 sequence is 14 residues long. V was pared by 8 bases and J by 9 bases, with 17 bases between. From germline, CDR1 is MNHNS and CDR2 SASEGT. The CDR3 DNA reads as TGTGCCAGCCTGGGGCTGCGACCGGTTTCACCCCTCCACTTT. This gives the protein CASLGLRPVSPLHF.

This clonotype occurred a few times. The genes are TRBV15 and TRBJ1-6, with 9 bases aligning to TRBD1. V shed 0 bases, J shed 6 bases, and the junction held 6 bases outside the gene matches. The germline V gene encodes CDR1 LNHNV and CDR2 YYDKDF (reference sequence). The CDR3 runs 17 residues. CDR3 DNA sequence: TGTGCCACCAGCAGAGATCGGACAGGGGCTCCTAATTCACCCCTCCACTTT. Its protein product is CATSRDRTGAPNSPLHF.

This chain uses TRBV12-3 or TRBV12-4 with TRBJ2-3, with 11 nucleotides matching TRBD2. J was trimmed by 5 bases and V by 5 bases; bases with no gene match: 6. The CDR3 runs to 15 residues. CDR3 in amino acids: CASSQGLAVRDTQYF. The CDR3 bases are TGTGCCAGCAGTCAGGGACTAGCGGTCAGAGATACGCAGTATTTT.

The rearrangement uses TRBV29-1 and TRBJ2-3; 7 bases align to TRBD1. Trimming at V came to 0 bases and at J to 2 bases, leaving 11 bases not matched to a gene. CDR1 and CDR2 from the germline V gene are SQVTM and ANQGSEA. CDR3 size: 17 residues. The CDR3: CSVEDTRDRTFTDTQYF. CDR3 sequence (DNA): TGCAGCGTTGAAGACACTAGGGACAGAACTTTCACAGATACGCAGTATTTT.

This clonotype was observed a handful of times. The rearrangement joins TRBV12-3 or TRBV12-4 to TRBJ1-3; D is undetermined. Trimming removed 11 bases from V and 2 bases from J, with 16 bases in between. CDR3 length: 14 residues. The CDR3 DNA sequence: TGTGCCCACAATACCCCCGGGGCTGGAAACACCATATATTTT. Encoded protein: CAHNTPGAGNTIYF.

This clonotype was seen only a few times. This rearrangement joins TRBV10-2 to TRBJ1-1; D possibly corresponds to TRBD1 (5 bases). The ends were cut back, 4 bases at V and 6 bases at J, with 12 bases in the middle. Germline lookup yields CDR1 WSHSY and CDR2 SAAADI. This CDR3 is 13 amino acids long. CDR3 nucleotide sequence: TGCGCCAGCAGTGCCGGGGGACTCCCTGAAGCTTTCTTT. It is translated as CASSAGGLPEAFF.

The CDR3 region is CASSEIQTSYGYTF. As DNA, the CDR3 is TGTGCCAGCAGTGAGATCCAAACGAGCTATGGCTACACCTTC. This chain joins TRBV2 and TRBJ1-2; D unresolved. V was trimmed by 3 bases and J by 4 bases, leaving 12 bases between them. This CDR3 is built from 14 residues. CDR1 is SNHLY, CDR2 FYNNEI, per germline.

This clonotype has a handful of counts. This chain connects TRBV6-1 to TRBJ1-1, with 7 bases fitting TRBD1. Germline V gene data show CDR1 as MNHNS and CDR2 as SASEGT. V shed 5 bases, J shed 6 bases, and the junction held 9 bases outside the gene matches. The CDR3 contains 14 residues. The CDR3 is CASSPQGVVAEAFF. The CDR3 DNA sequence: TGTGCCAGCAGTCCTCAGGGGGTCGTGGCTGAAGCTTTCTTT.

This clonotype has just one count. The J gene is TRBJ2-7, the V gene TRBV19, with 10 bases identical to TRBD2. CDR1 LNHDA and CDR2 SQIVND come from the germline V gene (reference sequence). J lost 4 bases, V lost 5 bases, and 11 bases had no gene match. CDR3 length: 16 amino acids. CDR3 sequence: CASSAGLADNPYEQYF. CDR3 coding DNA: TGTGCCAGTAGTGCTGGACTAGCGGATAATCCATACGAGCAGTACTTC.

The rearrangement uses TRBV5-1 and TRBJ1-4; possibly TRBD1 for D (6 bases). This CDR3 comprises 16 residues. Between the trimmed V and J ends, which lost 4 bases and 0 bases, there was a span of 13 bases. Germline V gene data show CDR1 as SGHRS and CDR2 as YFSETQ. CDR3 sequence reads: CASSPADRSTNEKLFF. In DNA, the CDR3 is TGCGCCAGCAGCCCGGCGGACAGATCAACTAATGAAAAACTGTTTTTT.

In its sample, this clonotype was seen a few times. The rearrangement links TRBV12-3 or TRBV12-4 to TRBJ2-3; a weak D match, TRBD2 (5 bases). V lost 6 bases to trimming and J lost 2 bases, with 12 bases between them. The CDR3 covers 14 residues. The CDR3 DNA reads TGTGCCAGCAGCTATACTAGTTACACAGATACGCAGTATTTT. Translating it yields CASSYTSYTDTQYF.

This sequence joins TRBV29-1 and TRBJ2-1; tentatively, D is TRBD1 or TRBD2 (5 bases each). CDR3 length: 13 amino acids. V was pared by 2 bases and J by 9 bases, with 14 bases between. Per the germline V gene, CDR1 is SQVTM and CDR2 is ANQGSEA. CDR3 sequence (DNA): TGCAGCGTTGAAAGTTTACGAGGGGTTGAGCAGTTCTTC. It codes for CSVESLRGVEQFF.

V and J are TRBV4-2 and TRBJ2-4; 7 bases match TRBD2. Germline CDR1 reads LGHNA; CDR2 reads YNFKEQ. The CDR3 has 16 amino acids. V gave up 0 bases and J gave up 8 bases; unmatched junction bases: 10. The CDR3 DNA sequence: TGTGCCAGCAGCCAAGAGGGGGGACCCCGGGGGGACATTCAGTACTTC. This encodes CASSQEGGPRGDIQYF.

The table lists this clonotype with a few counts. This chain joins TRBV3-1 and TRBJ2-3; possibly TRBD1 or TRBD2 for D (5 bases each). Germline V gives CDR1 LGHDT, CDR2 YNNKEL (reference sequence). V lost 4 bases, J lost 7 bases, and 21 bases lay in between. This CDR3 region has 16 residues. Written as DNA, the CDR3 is TGTGCCAGCAGCCCGACCCGGGACCTCCTCGCTTATACGCAGTATTTT. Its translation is CASSPTRDLLAYTQYF.